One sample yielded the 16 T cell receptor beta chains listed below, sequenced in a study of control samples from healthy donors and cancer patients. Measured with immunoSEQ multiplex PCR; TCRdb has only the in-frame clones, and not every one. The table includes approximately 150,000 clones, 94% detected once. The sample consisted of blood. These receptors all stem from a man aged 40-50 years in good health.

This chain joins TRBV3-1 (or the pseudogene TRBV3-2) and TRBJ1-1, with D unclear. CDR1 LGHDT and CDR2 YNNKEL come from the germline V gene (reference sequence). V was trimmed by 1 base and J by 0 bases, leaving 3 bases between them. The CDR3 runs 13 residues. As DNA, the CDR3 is TGTGCCAGCAGCCAAGTCATGAACACTGAAGCTTTCTTT. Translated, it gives CASSQVMNTEAFF.

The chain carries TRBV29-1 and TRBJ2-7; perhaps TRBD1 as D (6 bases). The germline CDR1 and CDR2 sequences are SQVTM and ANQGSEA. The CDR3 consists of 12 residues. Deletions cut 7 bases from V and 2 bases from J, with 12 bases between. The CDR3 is CSAGHDTYEQYF. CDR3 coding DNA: TGCAGCGCGGGACACGATACCTACGAGCAGTACTTC.

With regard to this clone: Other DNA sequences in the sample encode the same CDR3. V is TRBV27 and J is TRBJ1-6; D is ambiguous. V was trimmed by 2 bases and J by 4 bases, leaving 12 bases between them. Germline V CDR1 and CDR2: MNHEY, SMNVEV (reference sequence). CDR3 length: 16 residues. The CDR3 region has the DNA TGTGCCAGCAGTTTAAACCCTGGACGGTATAATTCACCCCTCCACTTT. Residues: CASSLNPGRYNSPLHF.

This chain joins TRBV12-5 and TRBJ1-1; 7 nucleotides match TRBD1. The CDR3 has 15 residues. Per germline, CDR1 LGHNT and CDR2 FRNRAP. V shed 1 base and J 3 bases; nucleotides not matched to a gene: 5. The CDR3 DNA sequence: TGTGCTAGTGGTTTGGCCCAACAGGGGCACACTGAAGCTTTCTTT. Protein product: CASGLAQQGHTEAFF.

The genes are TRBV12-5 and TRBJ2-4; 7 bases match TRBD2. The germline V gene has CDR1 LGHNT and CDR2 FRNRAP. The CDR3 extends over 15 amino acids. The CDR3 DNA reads TGTGCCTGGGGGGGACTACTATCGTCGAAAAACATTCAGTACTTC. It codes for CAWGGLLSSKNIQYF.

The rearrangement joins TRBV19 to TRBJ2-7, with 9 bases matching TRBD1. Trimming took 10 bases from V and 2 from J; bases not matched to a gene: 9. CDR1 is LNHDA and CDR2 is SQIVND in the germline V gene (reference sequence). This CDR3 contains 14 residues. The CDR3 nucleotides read TGTGCCACCGGTGGGACAGGGATTCCCTACGAGCAGTACTTC. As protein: CATGGTGIPYEQYF.

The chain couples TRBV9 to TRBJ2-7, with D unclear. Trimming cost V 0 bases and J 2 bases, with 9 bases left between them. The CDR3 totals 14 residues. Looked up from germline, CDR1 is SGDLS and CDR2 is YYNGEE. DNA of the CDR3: TGTGCCAGCAGCGTAGCCCCCGGAACCTACGAGCAGTACTTC. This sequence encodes CASSVAPGTYEQYF.

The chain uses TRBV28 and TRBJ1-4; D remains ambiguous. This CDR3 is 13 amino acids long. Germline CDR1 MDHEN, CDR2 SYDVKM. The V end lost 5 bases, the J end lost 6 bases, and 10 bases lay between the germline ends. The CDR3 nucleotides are TGTGCCAGCAGTGGTACGACATATGAAAAACTGTTTTTT. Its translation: CASSGTTYEKLFF.

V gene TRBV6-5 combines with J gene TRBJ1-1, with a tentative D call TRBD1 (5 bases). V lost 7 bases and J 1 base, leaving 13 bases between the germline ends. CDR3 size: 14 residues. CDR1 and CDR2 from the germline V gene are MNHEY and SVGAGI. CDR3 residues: CASKVGEGNTEAFF. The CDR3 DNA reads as TGTGCCAGCAAGGTAGGGGAGGGGAACACTGAAGCTTTCTTT.

CDR3 region: CASSVAVDSYEQYF. In DNA, the CDR3 is TGTGCCAGCAGCGTAGCGGTGGACTCCTACGAGCAGTACTTC. The chain links TRBV9 to TRBJ2-7; D remains unclear. V gave up 0 bases and J gave up 0 bases, with 7 bases separating them. Germline CDR1 is SGDLS and CDR2 is YYNGEE. CDR3 length: 14 amino acids. Filled out from reference TRBV9 and TRBJ2-7, the complete variable domain reads DSGVTQTPKHLITATGQRVTLRCSPRSGDLSVYWYQQSLDQGLQFLIQYYNGEERAKGNILERFSAQQFPDLHSELNLSSLELGDSALYFCASSVAVDSYEQYFGPGTRLTVT.

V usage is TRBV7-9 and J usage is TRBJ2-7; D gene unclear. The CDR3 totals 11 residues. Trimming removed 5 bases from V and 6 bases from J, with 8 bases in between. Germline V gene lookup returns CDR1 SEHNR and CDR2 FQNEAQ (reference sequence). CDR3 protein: CASSPPGEQYF. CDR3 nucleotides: TGTGCCAGCAGCCCCCCAGGCGAGCAGTACTTC.

The chain's CDR3 is CASSLTGLSEKLFF. Written as DNA, the CDR3 is TGTGCCAGCAGTTTAACCGGGTTATCTGAAAAACTGTTTTTT. V gene TRBV27 combines with J gene TRBJ1-4, with D unclear. Germline CDR1 reads MNHEY; CDR2 reads SMNVEV (reference sequence). The CDR3 consists of 14 residues. Trimming stripped 2 bases from V and 7 bases from J, with 11 bases between.

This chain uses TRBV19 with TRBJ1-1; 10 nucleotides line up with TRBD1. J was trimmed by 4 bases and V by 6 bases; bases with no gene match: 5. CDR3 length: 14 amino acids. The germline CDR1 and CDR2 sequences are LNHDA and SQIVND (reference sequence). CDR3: CASSRQGALTEAFF. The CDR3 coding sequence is TGTGCCAGTAGCCGACAGGGGGCGCTCACTGAAGCTTTCTTT.

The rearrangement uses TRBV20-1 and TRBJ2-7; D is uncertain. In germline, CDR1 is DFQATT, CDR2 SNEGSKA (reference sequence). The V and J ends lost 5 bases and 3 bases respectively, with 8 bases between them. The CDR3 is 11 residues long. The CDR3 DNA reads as TGCAGTGCTCCCGACGGCTACGAGCAGTACTTC. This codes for CSAPDGYEQYF.

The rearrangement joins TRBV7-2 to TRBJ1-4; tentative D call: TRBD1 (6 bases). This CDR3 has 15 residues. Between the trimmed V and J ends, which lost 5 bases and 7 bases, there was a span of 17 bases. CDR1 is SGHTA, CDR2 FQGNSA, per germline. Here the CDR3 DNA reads TGTGCCAGCAGCGGACAGTGGGGGTTTGGTGAAAAACTGTTTTTT. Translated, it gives CASSGQWGFGEKLFF.

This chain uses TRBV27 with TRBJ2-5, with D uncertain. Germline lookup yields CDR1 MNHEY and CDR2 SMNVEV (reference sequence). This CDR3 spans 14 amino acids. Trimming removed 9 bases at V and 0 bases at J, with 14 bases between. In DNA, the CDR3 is TGTGCCAGAACTATTTCACTGTACCAAGAGACCCAGTACTTC. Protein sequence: CARTISLYQETQYF.